A selection of T cell receptor beta chains follows, all from one sample in a study of control samples from healthy donors and cancer patients. The data were produced by immunoSEQ multiplex PCR, yet TCRdb's version contains in-frame clones alone and is incomplete. This table has about 79,000 clones, 90% to 95% appearing once. The sample was PBMCs. Source of these receptors: a woman aged 35 to 49 with lung cancer. The CDR3 runs from the conserved cysteine through the conserved F or W. A D gene is named only where the DNA matches it firmly. Rows give clone size only sometimes, using once, few, many, or a class for an expanded clone.

J: TRBJ2-2; size: .; V: TRBV5-1; D: .; DNA: TGCGCCAGCCTCTGGGGCTCGGGCAGGGTTGTTCTCCGGGGAGCTGTTTTT; CDR3: CASLWGSGRVVLRGAVF
J: TRBJ2-5; size: .; V: TRBV2; D: TRBD1; DNA: TGTGCCGGCCGGTTCGGGACAGGGGGCGTAGAGACCCAGTACTTC; CDR3: CAGRFGTGGVETQYF
J: TRBJ2-3; size: .; V: TRBV29-1; D: .; DNA: TGCAGCGTTGTGGGCAGGGCCACAGATACGCAGTATTTT; CDR3: CSVVGRATDTQYF
J: TRBJ1-4; size: .; V: TRBV18; D: .; DNA: TGTGCCAGCTCACCAGGGGAAGGATATGAAAAACTGTTTTTT; CDR3: CASSPGEGYEKLFF
J: TRBJ2-7; size: .; V: TRBV27; D: .; DNA: TGTGCCAGCAGTTTTCTCGGAGATTATGTGGGGGCCTACGAGCAGTACTTC; CDR3: CASSFLGDYVGAYEQYF
J: TRBJ1-1; size: once; V: TRBV7-8; D: TRBD1; DNA: TGTGCCAGCAGCTTATATACAGGGGGCTCCGACACTGAAGCTTTCTTT; CDR3: CASSLYTGGSDTEAFF
J: TRBJ1-2; size: .; V: TRBV10-3; D: .; DNA: TGTGCCATCAGTGAGGCGGGCAGCGTCGGTGATGGCTACACCTTC; CDR3: CAISEAGSVGDGYTF
J: TRBJ2-5; size: .; V: TRBV9; D: TRBD2; DNA: TGTGCCAGCAGCCCCCTAGCGGGGGGGCAAGAGACCCAGTACTTC; CDR3: CASSPLAGGQETQYF
J: TRBJ2-7; size: .; V: TRBV15; D: .; DNA: TGTGCCACCAGAGGCAGGGGCCACGAGCAGTACTTC; CDR3: CATRGRGHEQYF
J: TRBJ2-6; size: .; V: TRBV28; D: TRBD1; DNA: TGTGCCAGCGGTGATACAGGGGTTGGGGCCAACGTCCTGACTTTC; CDR3: CASGDTGVGANVLTF
J: TRBJ2-1; size: once; V: TRBV2; D: TRBD1; DNA: TGTGCCAGCAGTGTCCTGGGGGACAGTGCCTACAATGAGCAGTTCTTC; CDR3: CASSVLGDSAYNEQFF
J: TRBJ1-6; size: .; V: TRBV2; D: .; DNA: TGTGCCAGCAGGTCCTCCCCTGTCGGGAATTCACCCCTCCACTTT; CDR3: CASRSSPVGNSPLHF
J: TRBJ1-2; size: .; V: TRBV21-1; D: .; DNA: TGTTATTGGACCGGTATGTATGGCTACACCTTC; CDR3: CYWTGMYGYTF
J: TRBJ1-2; size: .; V: TRBV18; D: .; DNA: TGTGCCAGCTCACCCACAGGGAAGGATGGCTACACCTTC; CDR3: CASSPTGKDGYTF
J: TRBJ1-5; size: few; V: TRBV19; D: .; DNA: TGTGCCAGTAGTATAACAGCATATAGCAATCAGCCCCAGCATTTT; CDR3: CASSITAYSNQPQHF
J: TRBJ2-7; size: few; V: TRBV5-1; D: TRBD1; DNA: TGCGCCAGCAGCTTAAGGTCTGGGACAGGAACGCGATCCTACGAGCAGTACTTC; CDR3: CASSLRSGTGTRSYEQYF
J: TRBJ2-7; size: .; V: TRBV10-1; D: .; DNA: TGCGCCAGCAGTGAGCCAGGGACCTACGAGCAGTACTTC; CDR3: CASSEPGTYEQYF
J: TRBJ2-3; size: .; V: TRBV27; D: TRBD1; DNA: TGTGCCAGCAGTCCACGGACAGGATCGGGCACAGATACGCAGTATTTT; CDR3: CASSPRTGSGTDTQYF
J: TRBJ1-2; size: once; V: TRBV5-6; D: TRBD1; DNA: TGTGCCAGCAGCTTACCCGCGACAGGGGTTTTCTATGGCTACACCTTC; CDR3: CASSLPATGVFYGYTF
J: TRBJ2-5; size: .; V: TRBV6-1; D: TRBD1; DNA: TGTGCCAGCAGTGAAAGGAGCAGGGGGCAAGAGACCCAGTACTTC; CDR3: CASSERSRGQETQYF
J: TRBJ1-6; size: .; V: TRBV11-2; D: .; DNA: TGTGCCAGCAGCTTTTGGGATTTTAATTCACCCCTCCACTTT; CDR3: CASSFWDFNSPLHF
J: TRBJ1-3; size: .; V: TRBV5-1; D: .; DNA: TGCGCCAGCAGCTTGGACAACTCTGGAAACACCATATATTTT; CDR3: CASSLDNSGNTIYF